The rows below give T cell receptor beta chains drawn from one sample of a study of T cells in Graves' hyperthyroidism and ophthalmopathy. One entry per CDR3 protein, called by TCRdb with MiXCR from the multiplex PCR reads. The repertoire includes about 410,000 distinct CDR3 sequences, roughly 14% of them detected once, and less than 15% sits in the top ten. Input material: blood. The receptors were gathered from a man in his late teens or twenties with Graves' ophthalmopathy. CDR3s include the opening cysteine and the closing phenylalanine or tryptophan. The D gene is left open where the match is weak. A row's size may be missing; if present it is once, few, many or a size class.

j_call	d_call	clone_size	v_call	cdr3_aa	cdr3_nt
TRBJ2-1	TRBD1	many	TRBV20-1	CSALRTGGSNEQFF	TGCAGTGCTCTTAGAACAGGGGGTTCGAATGAGCAGTTCTTC
TRBJ1-2	-	many	TRBV30	CAWKAKTGLYGYTF	TGTGCCTGGAAGGCCAAGACAGGTCTCTATGGCTACACCTTC
TRBJ1-1	-	many	TRBV12-3/TRBV12-4	CASSLMRQNTEAFF	TGTGCCAGCAGTTTAATGAGACAGAACACTGAAGCTTTCTTT
TRBJ1-3	-	many	TRBV4-1	CASSQVVGNTIYF	TGCGCCAGCAGCCAAGTCGTTGGAAACACCATATATTTT
TRBJ2-1	TRBD1	-	TRBV10-2	CASRSPGQGFNEQFF	TGCGCCAGCAGGTCACCGGGACAGGGGTTTAATGAGCAGTTCTTC
TRBJ2-7	-	many	TRBV6-1	CASRPGTEGIYEQYF	TGTGCCAGCAGACCCGGGACGGAGGGGATCTACGAGCAGTACTTC
TRBJ2-1	-	few	TRBV24-1	CATSDSVASLIFF	TGTGCCACCAGTGACAGTGTAGCGTCCCTTATATTCTTC
TRBJ1-1	-	many	TRBV12-3/TRBV12-4	CASSLGGPTEAFF	TGTGCCAGCAGTCTCGGGGGGCCCACTGAAGCTTTCTTT
TRBJ2-7	-	few	TRBV6-5	CASSYWGANEGWEQYF	TGTGCCAGCAGTTACTGGGGAGCGAACGAGGGCTGGGAGCAGTACTTC
TRBJ2-1	TRBD2	-	TRBV9	CASSVVAGGRNNEQFF	TGTGCCAGCAGCGTGGTAGCGGGAGGGCGGAACAATGAGCAGTTCTTC
TRBJ2-3	TRBD2	few	TRBV10-2	CASRETGTSPDTQYF	TGCGCCAGCCGGGAGACCGGGACTAGCCCAGATACGCAGTATTTT
TRBJ2-2	-	few	TRBV6-1	CASNPRRDRNTGELFF	TGTGCCAGCAATCCCCGGAGGGACAGGAACACCGGGGAGCTGTTTTTT
TRBJ2-7	-	many	TRBV5-1	CASSVGVGEQYF	TGCGCCAGCAGCGTCGGAGTGGGCGAGCAGTACTTC
TRBJ2-5	TRBD2	many	TRBV30	CAWGLGETQYF	TGTGCCTGGGGACTAGGGGAGACCCAGTACTTC
TRBJ1-3	-	many	TRBV2	CASSSDSSSGNTIYF	TGTGCCAGCAGCTCCGACTCAAGCTCTGGAAACACCATATATTTT
TRBJ2-5	TRBD1	-	TRBV7-2	CASSPHGTEETQYF	TGTGCCAGCAGCCCCCACGGGACAGAAGAGACCCAGTACTTC
TRBJ2-1	TRBD1	-	TRBV6-2/TRBV6-3	CAIMGQGKDNEQFF	TGTGCCATCATGGGACAGGGGAAGGACAATGAGCAGTTCTTC
TRBJ2-1	-	many	TRBV5-1	CASSVWNYNEQFF	TGCGCCAGCAGTGTATGGAACTACAATGAGCAGTTCTTC
TRBJ2-3	-	-	TRBV9	CASSVVGADGTQYF	TGTGCCAGCAGCGTAGTGGGAGCTGACGGTACGCAGTATTTT
TRBJ2-1	-	many	TRBV6-2/TRBV6-3	CASSYSSHNEQFF	TGTGCCAGCAGTTACAGCAGTCACAATGAGCAGTTCTTC
TRBJ2-1	-	many	TRBV12-3/TRBV12-4	CASTNVAENYNEQFF	TGTGCCAGCACCAATGTGGCAGAAAACTACAATGAGCAGTTCTTC
TRBJ1-1	-	many	TRBV6-2/TRBV6-3	CASSYGGTEAFF	TGTGCCAGCAGTTACGGTGGAACTGAAGCTTTCTTT
TRBJ2-3	-	few	TRBV9	CASSEPPDSRTDTQYF	TGTGCCAGCAGCGAGCCCCCGGATAGCAGAACAGATACGCAGTATTTT
TRBJ2-3	-	many	TRBV7-3	CASSLYTSGTDTQYF	TGTGCCAGCAGCTTATACACGAGTGGCACAGATACGCAGTATTTT
TRBJ2-5	TRBD2	many	TRBV20-1	CSARRSLAGEETQYF	TGCAGTGCTAGAAGGTCACTAGCGGGGGAAGAGACCCAGTACTTC
TRBJ1-6	-	many	TRBV30	CAWSLRTRHSPLHF	TGTGCCTGGAGTCTTCGGACTCGACATTCACCCCTCCACTTT
TRBJ2-2	-	many	TRBV5-1	CASRENTGELFF	TGCGCCAGCAGGGAAAACACCGGGGAGCTGTTTTTT
TRBJ1-3	-	many	TRBV10-3	CAISDSLGSGNTIYF	TGTGCCATCAGTGACTCGCTGGGCTCTGGAAACACCATATATTTT
TRBJ2-1	TRBD2	-	TRBV19	CASSMGSGGAGYNEQFF	TGTGCCAGTAGTATGGGTAGCGGGGGGGCCGGTTACAATGAGCAGTTCTTC
TRBJ1-2	-	many	TRBV6-1	CASSYRQGGPYGYTF	TGTGCCAGCAGTTACCGTCAAGGGGGTCCCTATGGCTACACCTTC
TRBJ2-3	-	-	TRBV6-4	CASSGPFSSTDTQYF	TGTGCCAGCAGTGGCCCCTTTTCTAGCACAGATACGCAGTATTTT
TRBJ2-2	TRBD2	few	TRBV10-1	CASSRLAGGGTGELFF	TGCGCCAGCAGTAGACTAGCGGGAGGGGGCACCGGGGAGCTGTTTTTT
TRBJ1-2	-	many	TRBV2	CASRWVSQKPGGYTF	TGTGCCAGCAGATGGGTTTCCCAAAAACCGGGTGGCTACACCTTC
TRBJ1-5	-	-	TRBV19	CASSPTRNNQPQHF	TGTGCCAGTAGTCCGACCCGAAACAATCAGCCCCAGCATTTT
TRBJ2-1	TRBD2	many	TRBV11-2	CASSGWTSGNFHNEQFF	TGTGCCAGCAGCGGGTGGACTAGCGGGAATTTCCACAATGAGCAGTTCTTC
TRBJ2-5	TRBD2	few	TRBV20-1	CSATQSDPSGYQETQYF	TGCAGTGCTACTCAGAGTGATCCTAGCGGGTACCAAGAGACCCAGTACTTC
TRBJ1-6	-	-	TRBV3-1	CASSQLSTREEYGSPLHF	TGTGCCAGCAGCCAACTATCGACCAGGGAAGAATACGGATCACCCCTCCACTTT
TRBJ2-6	-	few	TRBV19	CATTRTGANVLTF	TGTGCCACCACCAGGACTGGGGCCAACGTCCTGACTTTC
TRBJ2-7	-	many	TRBV11-3	CASSWGPEQYF	TGTGCCAGCAGCTGGGGGCCCGAGCAGTACTTC